This T cell receptor beta chain originates from a study of shared clonotypes between healthy human individuals. Clones were sequenced by immunoSEQ multiplex PCR, and TCRdb holds only the in-frame ones, with some missing. Of about 2 million clones listed, 90% to 95% are singletons. CDR3 size: 14 residues. The trim removed 6 bases at V and 8 bases at J, leaving 10 bases unmatched. Germline CDR1 reads MNHNY; CDR2 reads SVGAGI (reference sequence). This TCR derives from a man aged 18 to 30 in good health. The sequenced sample consisted of naive CD4+ T cells sorted from blood. Subset noted: CD45RA+ positively selected. This sequence joins TRBV6-6 and TRBJ2-1; 7 bases are shared with TRBD1. CDR3 sequence: CASRQTGSFDEQFF. CDR3 in DNA: TGTGCCAGCAGACAGACAGGGTCATTCGATGAGCAGTTCTTC.